These 29 T cell receptor beta chains were all obtained from the same sample, sequenced in a study of OX40 agonist ivuxolimab in advanced cancers. The library was made by the immunoSEQ multiplex PCR assay. Entries here come from immuneACCESS through TCRdb and include only in-frame sequences with V and J called. Some clones fail to appear in such tables; in the studies checked, an unresolved V gene covers under half of the shortfall, and the cause of the remainder is unknown. This sample lists some 64,000 clones; 88% were detected once. Clones ranked in the top ten supply 0.65% to 0.7% of the sample. Sequences were derived from CD4+ or CD8+ T cells sorted from blood, sampled in a trial of the OX40 agonist ivuxolimab. All receptors come from an adult with an advanced solid tumor such as melanoma, head and neck, liver or kidney cancer.

This clone came up once. The V and J genes are TRBV5-5 and TRBJ2-6, with 9 bases aligning to TRBD1. V was pared by 4 bases and J by 0 bases, with 5 bases of the junction left unmatched. Germline values: CDR1 SGHKS, CDR2 YYEKEE (reference sequence). There are 17 residues in the CDR3. Here the CDR3 DNA reads TGTGCCAGCAGCCGGACAGGGGTGGGCTCTGGGGCCAACGTCCTGACTTTC. Protein: CASSRTGVGSGANVLTF.

Judged by abundance, this clone is medium-sized (0.01 to 0.1%). The V call is TRBV5-1, the J call TRBJ2-2; D is undetermined. CDR3 length: 16 residues. CDR1 and CDR2 (germline): SGHRS, YFSETQ. Trimming cost V 4 bases and J 6 bases, with 19 bases left between them. The CDR3 DNA follows: TGCGCCAGCAGCCGGCGTGGCGGCGAGATAGCCGGGGAGCTGTTTTTT. Translating it yields CASSRRGGEIAGELFF.

This clone has more than one count but fewer than ten. The chain combines TRBV18 with TRBJ2-3, with unresolved D. V was trimmed by 3 bases and J by 0 bases, leaving 16 bases between them. There are 17 residues in the CDR3. Per the germline V gene, CDR1 is KGHSH and CDR2 is LQKENI. CDR3 DNA: TGTGCCAGCTCACCTACTCTACTCTGGGGTAGCACAGATACGCAGTATTTT. This gives the protein CASSPTLLWGSTDTQYF.

This clone was seen only a few times. The rearrangement links TRBV6-5 to TRBJ2-7; D remains ambiguous. From germline, CDR1 is MNHEY and CDR2 SVGAGI. V was shortened by 3 bases and J by 3 bases, with 15 bases between the two germline ends. CDR3 size: 15 residues. This CDR3 reads CASSYRESPNYEQYF. In DNA form, the CDR3 reads TGTGCCAGCAGTTATAGGGAAAGTCCTAACTACGAGCAGTACTTC.

The rearrangement links TRBV10-3 to TRBJ2-1; 8 nucleotides line up with TRBD2. CDR1 and CDR2 (germline): ENHRY, SYGVKD. V lost 5 bases and J lost 3; bases outside the gene matches: 3. The CDR3 has 14 residues. CDR3 residues: CAISSGRLYNEQFF. CDR3 bases: TGTGCCATCAGTAGCGGGAGACTCTACAATGAGCAGTTCTTC.

This chain connects TRBV6-5 to TRBJ2-1, with 7 bases lining up with TRBD2. The germline CDR1 and CDR2 sequences are MNHEY and SVGAGI. V dropped 2 bases and J dropped 14; count of bases not matched to a gene: 9. The CDR3 has 13 amino acids. DNA of the CDR3: TGTGCCAGCAGTTACGGGAGGGGAGGCAGTGAGTTCTTC. It specifies CASSYGRGGSEFF.

The chain combines TRBV5-5 with TRBJ1-4, with D perhaps matching TRBD1 (6 bases). CDR3 length: 15 residues. CDR1 is SGHKS, CDR2 YYEKEE, per germline (reference sequence). The V end was cut by 2 bases, the J end by 0 bases, with 8 bases between. The CDR3 spells CASSFHRATNEKLFF. The CDR3 DNA sequence: TGTGCCAGCAGCTTTCACAGGGCAACTAATGAAAAACTGTTTTTT.

This CDR3 reads CASSKDGGQGDEQYF. As DNA, the CDR3 is TGCGCCAGCAGCAAAGACGGGGGACAGGGGGACGAGCAGTACTTC. The chain carries TRBV5-1 and TRBJ2-7; the match to TRBD1 covers 11 bases. The CDR3 totals 15 residues. Per the germline V gene, CDR1 is SGHRS and CDR2 is YFSETQ. After removal of 4 bases from V and 5 bases from J, the junction contained 8 bases not matched to a gene. Filled out from reference TRBV5-1 and TRBJ2-7, the complete variable domain reads KAGVTQTPRYLIKTRGQQVTLSCSPISGHRSVSWYQQTPGQGLQFLFEYFSETQRNKGNFPGRFSGRQFSNSRSEMNVSTLELGDSALYLCASSKDGGQGDEQYFGPGTRLTVT.

This clone came up once. This sequence joins TRBV29-1 and TRBJ1-2; D not resolved. The CDR3 runs to 14 residues. Germline CDR1 and CDR2: SQVTM and ANQGSEA. Trimming shortened V by 1 base and J by 4 bases, and 13 bases separated the two germline ends. In nucleotides, the CDR3 is TGCAGCGTTGAAGCCTCGGGTCGCCTCTATGGCTACACCTTC. It codes for CSVEASGRLYGYTF.

CDR3 coding DNA: TGTGCCAGCAGCCCGAACCTGAGACGCGTCTACAATGAGCAGTTCTTC. This sequence encodes CASSPNLRRVYNEQFF. The rearrangement uses TRBV9 and TRBJ2-1; no reliable D call. Germline CDR1 reads SGDLS; CDR2 reads YYNGEE. The CDR3 length is 16 residues. V lost 4 bases and J 3 bases, leaving 17 bases between the germline ends.

In this sample, this clone turned up once. This chain links TRBV7-2 with TRBJ2-7; either TRBD1 or TRBD2 may fit D (5 bases each). V dropped 1 base and J dropped 5 bases, with 18 bases sitting between them. The CDR3 length is 16 residues. In germline, CDR1 is SGHTA, CDR2 FQGNSA. CDR3 residues: CASSLGTGHTRDEQYF. CDR3 DNA sequence: TGTGCCAGCAGCTTAGGTACGGGGCACACGCGGGACGAGCAGTACTTC.

The rearrangement links TRBV6-6 to TRBJ1-5; D unresolved. Germline CDR1 MNHNY, CDR2 SVGAGI (reference sequence). This CDR3 has 11 amino acids. V lost 6 bases to trimming and J lost 4 bases, with 4 bases between them. The CDR3 sequence: CASRQNQPQHF. In nucleotides, the CDR3 is TGTGCCAGCAGGCAGAATCAGCCCCAGCATTTT.

The chain has TRBV7-2 and TRBJ2-3; D could derive from TRBD1 or TRBD2 (6 bases each). The germline CDR1 and CDR2 sequences are SGHTA and FQGNSA. The CDR3 has 16 amino acids. V gave up 1 base and J gave up 0 bases, with 11 bases separating them. Here the CDR3 DNA reads TGTGCCAGCAGCTTAGGAGGGGGGCTGAGCACAGATACGCAGTATTTT. Protein sequence: CASSLGGGLSTDTQYF.

V is TRBV28 and J is TRBJ2-3, with TRBD1 matching over 11 bases. This CDR3 comprises 16 residues. Germline CDR1 MDHEN, CDR2 SYDVKM. V lost 4 bases to trimming and J lost 6 bases; unmatched junction nucleotides: 9. CDR3 residues: CASSSERTGGGDTQYF. CDR3 sequence (DNA): TGTGCCAGCAGTTCCGAACGGACAGGGGGCGGCGATACGCAGTATTTT.

The J gene is TRBJ1-1, the V gene TRBV11-2; no clear D. The ends were cut back, 1 base at V and 1 base at J, with 7 bases in the middle. Germline values: CDR1 SGHAT, CDR2 FQNNGV. CDR3 length: 14 residues. As DNA, the CDR3 is TGTGCCAGCAGCTTAGGTCCAGGGAACACTGAAGCTTTCTTT. It translates to CASSLGPGNTEAFF.

The J gene is TRBJ1-2, the V gene TRBV7-9; 7 nucleotides match TRBD1. CDR3 size: 13 residues. CDR1 is SEHNR and CDR2 is FQNEAQ in the germline V gene (reference sequence). V gave up 5 bases and J gave up 6 bases; unmatched junction bases: 6. This CDR3 reads CASSHRGSDGYTF. The DNA for the CDR3 is TGTGCCAGCAGCCACAGGGGTTCCGATGGCTACACCTTC.

The chain employs TRBV19 and TRBJ2-7; D is unclear. There are 15 residues in the CDR3. V shed 0 bases and J shed 0 bases, with 9 bases lying between them. Looked up from germline, CDR1 is LNHDA and CDR2 is SQIVND (reference sequence). The CDR3 protein is CASSIETSGSYEQYF. The CDR3 DNA is TGTGCCAGTAGTATAGAGACTTCTGGCTCCTACGAGCAGTACTTC.

Written as DNA, the CDR3 is TGTGCCAGCAGTTACCTGGGAGCGCACACCGGGGAGCTGTTTTTT. It specifies CASSYLGAHTGELFF. This chain links TRBV6-6 with TRBJ2-2; weak D call: TRBD2 (5 bases). V lost 2 bases, J lost 3 bases, and 10 bases lay in between. The CDR3 has 15 amino acids. Germline V gene sequence: CDR1 MNHNY, CDR2 SVGAGI (reference sequence).

The CDR3 DNA follows: TGTGCCAGTAGTCCCAGGTTGAACACTGAAGCTTTCTTT. The encoded protein is CASSPRLNTEAFF. The chain links TRBV19 to TRBJ1-1; D is uncertain. The CDR3 consists of 13 residues. Trimming pared 5 bases from V and 0 bases from J, leaving 7 bases between. Germline assignment: CDR1 LNHDA and CDR2 SQIVND (reference sequence).

The rearrangement uses TRBV28 and TRBJ2-5, with a possible D match to TRBD1 (5 bases). Trimming removed 4 bases from V and 2 bases from J, with 11 bases in between. Per the germline V gene, CDR1 is MDHEN and CDR2 is SYDVKM. CDR3 length: 14 amino acids. CDR3 residues: CASSSPDSQETQYF. The DNA of the CDR3 is TGTGCCAGCAGTTCCCCCGACAGTCAAGAGACCCAGTACTTC.

The rearrangement joins TRBV5-4 to TRBJ2-2; TRBD1 agrees at 8 bases. Germline-derived CDR1 and CDR2 are SGHNT and YYREEE (reference sequence). With V trimmed by 0 bases and J by 0 bases, 4 bases remained unmatched. This CDR3 contains 17 residues. The CDR3 nucleotides are TGTGCCAGCAGCTTGGGCCGGACAGGGACGAACACCGGGGAGCTGTTTTTT. It specifies CASSLGRTGTNTGELFF.

The chain is built from TRBV29-1 and TRBJ2-1, with 8 bases lining up with TRBD1. CDR3 length: 14 residues. V was pared by 4 bases and J by 6 bases, with 8 bases of the junction left unmatched. Germline-derived CDR1 and CDR2 are SQVTM and ANQGSEA. DNA for the CDR3: TGCAGCGTTGCCCTTGGACAGGGTGGCAATGAGCAGTTCTTC. Encoded protein: CSVALGQGGNEQFF.

The rearrangement links TRBV12-5 to TRBJ2-6; unclear D gene. Germline CDR1 is LGHNT and CDR2 is FRNRAP. CDR3 length: 17 residues. The germline V and J ends were trimmed by 11 bases and 0 bases, with 20 bases remaining between them. The CDR3 spells CAGPTRVPFSGANVLTF. CDR3 DNA sequence: TGTGCTGGCCCGACCCGGGTTCCGTTCTCTGGGGCCAACGTCCTGACTTTC.

The V and J genes are TRBV5-1 and TRBJ2-2, with 10 bases lining up with TRBD2. Germline V gene data show CDR1 as SGHRS and CDR2 as YFSETQ. This CDR3 region has 16 residues. With 4 bases clipped from V and 0 bases from J, the junction kept 3 bases outside the gene matches. CDR3 bases: TGCGCCAGCAGCGCCGGGACTAGCGCGAACACCGGGGAGCTGTTTTTT. As protein: CASSAGTSANTGELFF. Using reference TRBV5-1 and TRBJ2-2 for the parts outside the CDR3, the full variable domain is KAGVTQTPRYLIKTRGQQVTLSCSPISGHRSVSWYQQTPGQGLQFLFEYFSETQRNKGNFPGRFSGRQFSNSRSEMNVSTLELGDSALYLCASSAGTSANTGELFFGEGSRLTVL.

This chain joins TRBV6-1 and TRBJ1-5; D uncertain. Looked up from germline, CDR1 is MNHNS and CDR2 is SASEGT. This CDR3 spans 15 amino acids. V was clipped by 6 bases and J by 4 bases, with 16 bases between them. CDR3 nucleotide sequence: TGTGCCAGCAGCGAGGGCCTAATGGCTAATCAGCCCCAGCATTTT. Protein product: CASSEGLMANQPQHF.

The genes are TRBV6-1 and TRBJ1-5; D gene uncertain. V shed 7 bases and J shed 3 bases, with 10 bases lying between them. CDR3 length: 13 amino acids. Germline lookup yields CDR1 MNHNS and CDR2 SASEGT. CDR3 amino acids: CASIMGYNQPQHF. DNA of the CDR3: TGTGCCAGCATTATGGGTTACAATCAGCCCCAGCATTTT.

The chain joins TRBV19 to TRBJ1-5, with D unclear. The CDR3 length is 16 residues. V dropped 3 bases and J dropped 3 bases, with 15 bases sitting between them. The V gene's germline CDR1 is LNHDA and CDR2 SQIVND (reference sequence). The CDR3 sequence: CASSIRHGWDNQPQHF. The CDR3 region has the DNA TGTGCCAGTAGTATTAGACACGGTTGGGACAATCAGCCCCAGCATTTT.

The rearrangement joins TRBV10-3 to TRBJ2-1; 8 nucleotides line up with TRBD1. The CDR3 runs to 16 residues. The germline CDR1 and CDR2 sequences are ENHRY and SYGVKD. The trim removed 5 bases at V and 7 bases at J, leaving 13 bases unmatched. The CDR3 DNA reads as TGTGCCATCAGTAAAGGACAGGGTCAACTTGTTAATGAGCAGTTCTTC. Protein product: CAISKGQGQLVNEQFF.

The chain recombines TRBV11-3 with TRBJ2-3, with 8 bases fitting TRBD2. The length of the CDR3 is 14 residues. The V segment lost 5 bases and the J segment 5 bases; nucleotides outside the gene matches: 6. Germline V gives CDR1 SGHNT, CDR2 YENEEA. This CDR3 is CASSLGRAVDTQYF. In DNA form, the CDR3 reads TGTGCCAGCAGCCTCGGGAGGGCCGTAGATACGCAGTATTTT.